The 12 T cell receptor beta chains given below trace back to one sample, sequenced in a study of shared clonotypes between healthy human individuals. Sequencing used immunoSEQ multiplex PCR; TCRdb keeps in-frame clones, though not all of them. This table has roughly 2.6 million clones, more than 90% appearing once. The sequenced material came from naive CD4+ T cells sorted from blood. Documented subset: CD45RA+ positively selected. The receptors derive from a man between 18 and 29 years old in good health.

The V and J genes are TRBV9 and TRBJ2-1, with 11 bases matching TRBD1. V lost 2 bases to trimming and J lost 9 bases; unmatched junction nucleotides: 4. The length of the CDR3 is 14 residues. Germline V gives CDR1 SGDLS, CDR2 YYNGEE. Written as DNA, the CDR3 is TGTGCCAGCAGCGTGATCGGACAGGGGGCTGAGCAGTTCTTC. This gives the protein CASSVIGQGAEQFF.

The chain uses TRBV6-1 and TRBJ1-1, with D hard to call. Germline loops: CDR1 MNHNS, CDR2 SASEGT. V lost 8 bases to trimming and J lost 1 base, with 11 bases between them. The CDR3 runs to 13 residues. The CDR3 nucleotides read TGTGCCAGCCGTCAGGAGACGAACACTGAAGCTTTCTTT. Translated: CASRQETNTEAFF.

The J gene is TRBJ2-5, the V gene TRBV30; 11 bases fit TRBD2. Germline CDR1 and CDR2: GTSNPN and SVGIG (reference sequence). The J segment lost 4 bases and the V segment lost 2 bases, leaving 3 bases of the junction unmatched. The CDR3 spans 14 residues. CDR3 sequence reads: CAWSSLAGGETQYF. The CDR3 region has the DNA TGTGCCTGGAGTTCGCTAGCGGGAGGAGAGACCCAGTACTTC.

On this clone: Additional DNA sequences in this sample encode the identical CDR3. This chain links TRBV27 with TRBJ1-6, with D unresolved. The CDR3 runs to 13 residues. Germline CDR1 is MNHEY and CDR2 is SMNVEV (reference sequence). The V and J ends lost 2 bases and 7 bases respectively, with 6 bases between them. CDR3 protein: CASSLNGNSPLHF. CDR3 coding DNA: TGTGCCAGCAGTTTAAATGGAAATTCACCCCTCCACTTT.

On this clone itself: The junction departs from germline at one end; a sequencing error may be responsible. This sequence joins TRBV19 and TRBJ2-5; D is undetermined. Germline values: CDR1 LNHDA, CDR2 SQIVND (reference sequence). CDR3 size: 12 residues. The CDR3 DNA reads as TGTGCCAGTAGTATAATTCCTGGCGATTGGCACTTC. As protein: CASSIIPGDWHF.

CDR3 nucleotides: TGTGCCAGCACCGTCCGCCGGACTAATGAAAAACTGTTTTTT. Translating it yields CASTVRRTNEKLFF. The chain links TRBV6-6 to TRBJ1-4; D uncertain. The CDR3 runs 14 residues. Germline assignment: CDR1 MNHNY and CDR2 SVGAGI (reference sequence). The ends were cut back, 7 bases at V and 2 bases at J, with 11 bases in the middle.

The chain is built from TRBV30 and TRBJ1-2; unclear D gene. In germline, CDR1 is GTSNPN, CDR2 SVGIG (reference sequence). The V gene lost 0 bases and the J gene lost 4 bases, with 12 bases spanning the gap. The CDR3 runs to 14 residues. CDR3 nucleotide sequence: TGTGCCTGGAGTGTGGGGAGAAATAGCTATGGCTACACCTTC. It translates to CAWSVGRNSYGYTF.

The J gene is TRBJ2-5, the V gene TRBV5-4; 8 nucleotides align to TRBD1. The last part of the DNA fits TRBJ2-7 better; the J call may be wrong. Germline V lookup: CDR1 SGHNT, CDR2 YYREEE (reference sequence). This CDR3 spans 15 amino acids. DNA for the CDR3: TGTGCCAGCAGCGGCCCGGGACAGGTCCCCTACGAGCAGTACTTC. Its protein is CASSGPGQVPYEQYF.

This clone appeared once. The genes are TRBV7-8 and TRBJ2-7, with D maybe TRBD1 (6 bases). Per the germline V gene, CDR1 is SGHVS and CDR2 is FQNEAQ. The V end was cut by 5 bases, the J end by 3 bases, with 17 bases between. The CDR3 has 15 amino acids. DNA of the CDR3: TGTGCCAGCAGCACCCTACAGGGTGGCAACTACGAGCAGTACTTC. Protein sequence: CASSTLQGGNYEQYF.

V gene TRBV28 combines with J gene TRBJ1-4; tentative D call: TRBD1 (5 bases). Trimming took off 10 bases at V and 8 bases at J, with 20 bases between the two ends. The CDR3 covers 14 residues. Germline V lookup: CDR1 MDHEN, CDR2 SYDVKM. The CDR3 reads CATKGGAKGEKLFF. The DNA of the CDR3 is TGTGCCACCAAGGGAGGGGCTAAGGGCGAAAAACTGTTTTTT.

The chain is built from TRBV6-1 and TRBJ2-7; TRBD2 aligns across 9 bases. The germline V gene has CDR1 MNHNS and CDR2 SASEGT. The CDR3 is 14 residues long. J lost 7 bases, V lost 6 bases, and 10 bases had no gene match. In nucleotides, the CDR3 is TGTGCCAGCAGGGCTAGCGGGACGATAGGGGAGCAGTACTTC. Translation: CASRASGTIGEQYF.

A few counts support this clone. The V call is TRBV2, the J call TRBJ1-2; no reliable D call. V was trimmed by 9 bases and J by 7 bases, leaving 9 bases between them. Germline loops: CDR1 SNHLY, CDR2 FYNNEI. The CDR3 is 10 residues long. The CDR3 reads CARGRCGYTF. The CDR3 DNA reads as TGTGCCAGGGGGAGGTGTGGCTACACCTTC.